The T cell receptor beta chain described here comes from a study of T cell responses to AZD1222 COVID-19 vaccine. Overall study findings and caveats: Spike-specific TCR depth and breadth grew after two AZD1222 doses. The number of AZD1222 recipients seropositive at baseline was only 5 to 7. Donors, mostly white British, included more females; clonal diversity was possibly underestimated. Repertoires were obtained solely post-peak T cell response.

Regarding this clone: The antigen is unknown.

Assay used: immunoSEQ multiplex PCR; TCRdb lists only in-frame clones, some missing. Among 130,000 to 150,000 clones, 82% were seen once, and the ten largest hold about 4%. The sample here was peripheral blood, taken on day 0 of MenACWY control vaccination. The TCR was taken from an adult in good health.

The CDR3 DNA is TGTGCCAGCAGTCCCCGACAGGGACAACCGAACACTGAAGCTTTCTTT. It translates to CASSPRQGQPNTEAFF. The chain recombines TRBV6-6 with TRBJ1-1, with TRBD1 matching 7 bases. V lost 5 bases and J lost 1; bases outside the gene matches: 10. Looked up from germline, CDR1 is MNHNY and CDR2 is SVGAGI (reference sequence). The CDR3 contains 16 residues.